This T cell receptor (beta chain) was profiled in a study of blood T cell repertoires in COVID-19. On the study more broadly: The United States, Italy and Spain provided the acute and convalescent COVID-19 samples. T cells, B-cell-depleted T cells, or PBMCs supplied cDNA or gDNA.

How the authors handled the data: Reference gene primer amplification yielded estimated nucleated cell counts. This table comes from immunoSEQ multiplex PCR, and its TCRdb copy is limited to in-frame clones, with some not included. The V and J calls and clone size come from that table; D and trimming were worked out from the DNA. The data hold 100,000 to 150,000 clones, with around four fifths observed a single time. A word on this clone: One end of the junction fails to match germline, which may point to a read error.

Germline CDR1 reads MDHEN; CDR2 reads SYDVKM. This CDR3 spans 11 amino acids. The chain carries TRBV28 and TRBJ1-2, with D perhaps matching TRBD1 (5 bases). The clonotype comes from a man aged 60 to 75 with acute or convalescent COVID-19. Sequencing input: peripheral blood. The CDR3 DNA reads as TGTGCCAGCAGTTCGATGGGGGGACGGGCCTTC. It is translated as CASSSMGGRAF.